The present T cell receptor beta chain was sequenced within a study of T cells in Graves' hyperthyroidism and ophthalmopathy (dated by TCRdb to about 2019). About the study as a whole: Peripheral blood was collected at initial diagnosis, before any treatment. To identify TCR V-J signatures that set the groups apart, the researchers used a discovery cohort of more than 95 patients, made up of 43 with Graves' ophthalmopathy and 57 with stable Graves' hyperthyroidism. After sampling, hyperthyroidism patients received methimazole starting at 30 mg daily, and ophthalmopathy patients received high-dose intravenous methylprednisolone. The paper reports TCR Vbeta CDR3 sequencing of fewer than 150 peripheral blood samples: approximately 43 ophthalmopathy, approximately 74 hyperthyroidism and around 17 progressor patients. The study also compared thyroid tissue and blood T-cell repertoires from a handful of Graves' hyperthyroidism patients. An independent validation cohort of fewer than 20 hyperthyroidism patients and about 15 patients who later progressed to ophthalmopathy tested prospective prediction of ophthalmopathy. The approximately 97 discovery patients were randomly divided into training and test sets at a 7:3 ratio. Overall study outcomes, separate from this receptor: Sample size was not statistically predetermined, and investigators were not blinded to group allocation. A model built on a 13 V-J signature distinguished ophthalmopathy from stable hyperthyroidism, reaching roughly 88% sensitivity and around 82% specificity in cross-validation and 80%/75% in testing. In validation, the model predicted progression to ophthalmopathy with 60% to 71% sensitivity and 72.22% specificity, a median of about 6 months before onset. Most expanded thyroid clonotypes (frequency above 0.001) were also detected in blood, a finding suggesting that blood repertoires may reflect thyroid immune responses.

Graves' hyperthyroidism was defined as stable when no progression to ophthalmopathy occurred over 18 months of follow-up. Hyperthyroidism patients were newly diagnosed, had a disease duration of under 2 months, and were aged 18 to 65 years. Any patient with an uncontrolled infection, another autoimmune disease, pregnancy or lactation was excluded. Diagnoses relied on clinical symptoms, serum thyroxine and TRAb, thyroid ultrasound and orbital computed tomography. PBMCs were separated from under 11 ml of fresh peripheral blood using Ficoll-Paque density gradient centrifugation. Trizol reagent was used to extract total RNA, and RNA quality was then checked on an Agilent 2100 Bioanalyzer. The TCR beta CDR3 regions were amplified from the RNA transcripts. A first-round RT-PCR of the TCR CDR3 used the HTBI primer set with the Qiagen OneStep RT-PCR kit. Libraries were constructed in a second round of multiplex PCR, after which size selection and purification were performed. Sequencing of the libraries was done on an Illumina HiSeq2000 using paired-end 100 bp reads. As for the authors' bioinformatics: SOAPnuke was used to process the raw data, with reads discarded if the reads contained adapters or uncalled bases, had a mean Phred below 15, or lacked an exact constant-primer or identifier match. High-quality paired reads were merged with COPE v1.2.5, and unique nucleotide sequences were defined as clonotypes. MiTCR v1.1 was used to align clonotypes to the IMGT TRBV, TRBD and TRBJ reference segments. The analysis included only V-J combinations with a frequency above 0.0001, which together covered around 99% of the repertoires. A TCS score was defined as the ratio between F50 (clonal expansion) and ExV (chaos), using BLOSUM62-based TCRdist between CDR3 peptides within each V-J. Welch's t-statistics and random forest reduced just over 500 V-J features to 13, which were used in a naive Bayes classifier (R e1071). The public reads were reanalyzed by TCRdb: fastp trimming at Q25, MiXCR alignment, in-frame beta chains only. Each record represents a unique CDR3 protein, reported with the most common genes and DNA among its rows. The V and J calls shown here were made by TCRdb, not taken from the authors' results. The sample table holds approximately 420,000 distinct CDR3 sequences, of which under 15% were seen once. The ten biggest clones cover roughly 33% of the sample.

This clonotype was counted at least ten times. It lacks a known antigen. No much larger clone exists at a distance of one base, and base qualities are not known. From the cysteine up to the phenylalanine, the CDR3 has a length of 13 residues. The DNA shown is the 39-base CDR3, in frame from base 1. The V and J ends are trimmed by 5 bases and 10 bases, leaving 15 bases between them. Per the germline V gene, MNHNS is the CDR1 and SASEGT is the CDR2. The sample taken for sequencing was blood. The clonotype was recovered from a woman aged 25 to 39 with Graves' hyperthyroidism. The chain is made from TRBV6-1 and TRBJ2-1; too little of a D gene remains to name it. For the CDR3, the sequence is CASSTPPQAEQFF. In nucleotides, the sequence is TGTGCCAGCAGTACTCCCCCCCAGGCCGAGCAGTTCTTC.